The rows below give T cell receptor beta chains drawn from one sample of a study of T cell changes during pregnancy in multiple sclerosis. Generated by immunoSEQ multiplex PCR, the TCRdb table keeps only in-frame clones and is missing some. The sample shows some 44,000 clones, about 85% of them seen only once. The specimen comprised CD4+ T cells from peripheral blood mononuclear cells, sampled in the second trimester of pregnancy. All receptors come from a female donor with multiple sclerosis, enrolled in a pregnancy study. Each CDR3 is given with its conserved first and last residue. Each record gives: D gene, J gene, clone size, V gene, CDR3 DNA, CDR3 protein. D genes are given only for firm matches. Clone size is given for some rows only: seen once, a few or many times, or a class if the clone is expanded.

D: TRBD2; J: TRBJ2-1; size: NA; V: TRBV29-1; DNA: TGCAGCGTTGCGACTAGCGGGAGAGGGAGAGAGCAGTTCTTC; CDR3: CSVATSGRGREQFF
D: TRBD2; J: TRBJ2-1; size: NA; V: TRBV15; DNA: TGTGCCACCAGCAGGCCGGGACTAGCGGGAGGTTTCTATGAGCAGTTCTTC; CDR3: CATSRPGLAGGFYEQFF
D: NA; J: TRBJ2-1; size: NA; V: TRBV20-1; DNA: TGCAGTGCTAGGTCCACTACGCAGTTCTTC; CDR3: CSARSTTQFF
D: NA; J: TRBJ2-2; size: NA; V: TRBV29-1; DNA: TGCAGCGTTAGTCAGGCGAACACCGGGGAGCTGTTTTTT; CDR3: CSVSQANTGELFF
D: NA; J: TRBJ2-1; size: NA; V: TRBV7-9; DNA: TGTGCCAGCAGAACTACCGGAGAAGAGCAGTTCTTC; CDR3: CASRTTGEEQFF
D: NA; J: TRBJ1-1; size: few; V: TRBV29-1; DNA: TGCAGCGTTGTGGGACTTCAAGTTGGGGCTTTCTTT; CDR3: CSVVGLQVGAFF
D: TRBD1; J: TRBJ2-1; size: NA; V: TRBV19; DNA: TGTGCCAGTAGTATAGTCCGGGGGCAGGGGGCGGCCTACAATGAGCAGTTCTTC; CDR3: CASSIVRGQGAAYNEQFF
D: TRBD1; J: TRBJ1-4; size: NA; V: TRBV18; DNA: TGTGCCAGCTCACCATGGGGACAGGGGAGAGAAAAACTGTTTTTT; CDR3: CASSPWGQGREKLFF
D: NA; J: TRBJ1-1; size: NA; V: TRBV29-1; DNA: TGCAGCGTTGAAGGAGGGTCACGGACTGAAGCTTTCTTT; CDR3: CSVEGGSRTEAFF
D: NA; J: TRBJ1-2; size: NA; V: TRBV7-2; DNA: TGTGCCAGCAGCCTCAGGAACTTTAACTATGGCTACACCTTC; CDR3: CASSLRNFNYGYTF
D: NA; J: TRBJ2-7; size: NA; V: TRBV7-6; DNA: TGTGCCAGCAGCTTAGTTACGACAGGCGTCGAGCAGTACTTC; CDR3: CASSLVTTGVEQYF
D: NA; J: TRBJ1-2; size: NA; V: TRBV29-1; DNA: TGCAGCGCCACCCGACAGGCAGCCAGCTATGGCTACACCTTC; CDR3: CSATRQAASYGYTF
D: TRBD1; J: TRBJ2-1; size: NA; V: TRBV9; DNA: TGTGCCAGCAGCTCATCGGGACAGGGTAACAATGAGCAGTTCTTC; CDR3: CASSSSGQGNNEQFF
D: NA; J: TRBJ1-3; size: NA; V: TRBV29-1; DNA: TGCAGCGTTGAGAACAGCTCTGGAAACACCATATATTTT; CDR3: CSVENSSGNTIYF
D: TRBD1; J: TRBJ1-1; size: NA; V: TRBV18; DNA: TGTGCCAGCTCGCATGGGACAGGGGATTTTGCTTTCTTT; CDR3: CASSHGTGDFAFF
D: NA; J: TRBJ2-5; size: NA; V: TRBV19; DNA: TGTGCCAGTAGGAGGGATTACGGCCGTGGAGAGACCCAGTACTTC; CDR3: CASRRDYGRGETQYF
D: TRBD1; J: TRBJ2-3; size: NA; V: TRBV5-1; DNA: TGCGCCAGCAGCTTGGGGTTTCAGGGGGCTACTAGCACAGATACGCAGTATTTT; CDR3: CASSLGFQGATSTDTQYF
D: TRBD2; J: TRBJ2-1; size: NA; V: TRBV6-5; DNA: TGTGCCAGCAAAAAAGCGGGAGTTAAAGAGCAGTTCTTC; CDR3: CASKKAGVKEQFF
D: NA; J: TRBJ2-3; size: once; V: TRBV5-1; DNA: TGCGCCAGCAGCTTGGGTTTCGGGATCCTCACAGATACGCAGTATTTT; CDR3: CASSLGFGILTDTQYF
D: NA; J: TRBJ2-2; size: NA; V: TRBV11-2; DNA: TGTGCCAGCAGCTTCCCGGGGAGTCCGAACACCGGGGAGCTGTTTTTT; CDR3: CASSFPGSPNTGELFF
D: TRBD2; J: TRBJ2-3; size: NA; V: TRBV5-1; DNA: TGCGCCAGCAGCTTGGGGCGGGAGGGCCTTGATACGCAGTATTTT; CDR3: CASSLGREGLDTQYF
D: NA; J: TRBJ2-5; size: NA; V: TRBV29-1; DNA: TGCAGCGCCGGGACTCAAGAGACCCAGTACTTC; CDR3: CSAGTQETQYF
D: TRBD1; J: TRBJ1-2; size: NA; V: TRBV28; DNA: TGTGCCAGCAGTTTCTCTATTTTTAGGACAGGGGCTACACGTAATGGCTACACCTTC; CDR3: CASSFSIFRTGATRNGYTF
D: TRBD1; J: TRBJ1-2; size: NA; V: TRBV28; DNA: TGTGGTACAGGGGGCCCGAACTATGGCTACACCTTC; CDR3: CGTGGPNYGYTF
D: TRBD1; J: TRBJ2-1; size: NA; V: TRBV28; DNA: TGTGCCAGCAGTTTTGGGACAGGGTTTTACAATGAGCAGTTCTTC; CDR3: CASSFGTGFYNEQFF
D: TRBD1; J: TRBJ2-1; size: NA; V: TRBV19; DNA: TGTGCCAGTAGTATATCCGGGACAGGGCGCAATGAGCAGTTCTTC; CDR3: CASSISGTGRNEQFF
D: TRBD1; J: TRBJ1-2; size: NA; V: TRBV5-6; DNA: TGTGCCAGCATTGACAGGGCTGGCTATGGCTACACCTTC; CDR3: CASIDRAGYGYTF
D: TRBD2; J: TRBJ2-5; size: once; V: TRBV30; DNA: TGTGCCTGGAGTCGAACGGGGGGAGGGAAGACCCAGTACTTC; CDR3: CAWSRTGGGKTQYF
D: TRBD2; J: TRBJ2-5; size: NA; V: TRBV19; DNA: TGTGCCAGTAGTATTACGGGGGGGGAGACCCAGTACTTC; CDR3: CASSITGGETQYF
D: TRBD2; J: TRBJ2-1; size: NA; V: TRBV29-1; DNA: TGCAGCGTTGACCCTAGCGGGGTTAGCTCCTACAATGAGCAGTTCTTC; CDR3: CSVDPSGVSSYNEQFF
D: TRBD1; J: TRBJ1-5; size: NA; V: TRBV10-3; DNA: TGTGCCATCAGTGAGTCGGCGTTAGGAACAGGGGGCAATCAGCCCCAGCATTTT; CDR3: CAISESALGTGGNQPQHF
D: NA; J: TRBJ2-7; size: NA; V: TRBV18; DNA: TGTGCCAGCTCCCCCGTGACAACCCGAAAACCCTACGAGCAGTACTTC; CDR3: CASSPVTTRKPYEQYF
D: TRBD1; J: TRBJ2-7; size: NA; V: TRBV27; DNA: TGTGCCAGCAGTCGATACGCCGGGACAGGGGCGGGCGAGCAGTACTTC; CDR3: CASSRYAGTGAGEQYF
D: NA; J: TRBJ2-7; size: NA; V: TRBV30; DNA: TGTGCCTGGAGTGTACCAGGCAGGGTGACTTCGTCCCTCCGCTACGAGCAGTACTTC; CDR3: CAWSVPGRVTSSLRYEQYF
D: TRBD1; J: TRBJ1-1; size: NA; V: TRBV5-8; DNA: TGTGCCAGCAGCTTGGGGGACAGGGGCAACACTGAAGCTTTCTTT; CDR3: CASSLGDRGNTEAFF
D: TRBD2; J: TRBJ2-7; size: few; V: TRBV27; DNA: TGTGCCAGCAGTATACTAGCGGGCGGGACCGGGGAGCAGTACTTC; CDR3: CASSILAGGTGEQYF
D: NA; J: TRBJ2-5; size: NA; V: TRBV9; DNA: TGTGCCAGCAGCGTCTCAACTCATCATGCGACCCAGTACTTC; CDR3: CASSVSTHHATQYF
D: TRBD1; J: TRBJ1-2; size: NA; V: TRBV27; DNA: TGTGCCAGCAGTCGTACAGGGGGAGACTATGGCTACACCTTC; CDR3: CASSRTGGDYGYTF
D: TRBD1; J: TRBJ2-5; size: NA; V: TRBV11-1; DNA: TGTGCCAGCAGCTTGGGACAGGGGGTTAGAGAGACCCAGTACTTC; CDR3: CASSLGQGVRETQYF
D: NA; J: TRBJ2-2; size: NA; V: TRBV19; DNA: TGTGCCAGTAGGGATCCGGGAAACACCGGGGAGCTGTTTTTT; CDR3: CASRDPGNTGELFF
D: TRBD2; J: TRBJ2-3; size: NA; V: TRBV28; DNA: TGTGCCAGCTCTGAGCGACCAGCGGGAGGGCGGGGTACGCAGTATTTT; CDR3: CASSERPAGGRGTQYF
D: NA; J: TRBJ1-2; size: NA; V: TRBV7-2; DNA: TGTGCCAGCAACCGCGGGGTGGAGGCCCGGGTTCACACCTTC; CDR3: CASNRGVEARVHTF
D: NA; J: TRBJ2-5; size: NA; V: TRBV11-2; DNA: TGTGCCAGCAGCCCCCTGCGCGGCCGGGAGACCCAGTACTTC; CDR3: CASSPLRGRETQYF
D: TRBD1; J: TRBJ2-1; size: NA; V: TRBV10-3; DNA: TGTGCCATCAGCGAAGCGGGACAGGGCGCCGAGCAGTTCTTC; CDR3: CAISEAGQGAEQFF
D: NA; J: TRBJ2-1; size: NA; V: TRBV28; DNA: TGTGCCAGCAGTTTATACGGGATCCAGAATTTGAATGAGCAGTTCTTC; CDR3: CASSLYGIQNLNEQFF
D: NA; J: TRBJ1-4; size: NA; V: TRBV5-4; DNA: TGTGCCAGCAGCTTTCAGGGGCTGGAAAAACTGTTTTTT; CDR3: CASSFQGLEKLFF
D: TRBD1; J: TRBJ2-1; size: NA; V: TRBV2; DNA: TGTGCCAGCAGTGGAGGGACAGGGCCCTACAATGAGCAGTTCTTC; CDR3: CASSGGTGPYNEQFF
D: TRBD2; J: TRBJ2-7; size: NA; V: TRBV28; DNA: TGTGCCAGCAGTTTCATAGCGGGAGGGTATGGATACGAGCAGTACTTC; CDR3: CASSFIAGGYGYEQYF
D: NA; J: TRBJ2-1; size: NA; V: TRBV13; DNA: TGTGCCAGCAGCTTAGGCCTCGAGCAGGGTCGGGAGCAGTTCTTC; CDR3: CASSLGLEQGREQFF